The 25 T cell receptor beta chains listed next were all sequenced from one sample in a study of blood T cell repertoires in COVID-19. Profiling relied on immunoSEQ multiplex PCR, and the TCRdb table lists in-frame clones only, not all of them. Of 300,000 to 400,000 clones in the sample, almost 90% were seen once. The sample was peripheral blood. The receptors derive from a woman between 65 and 79 years old with COVID-19, enrolled during active disease.

V and J are TRBV4-2 and TRBJ1-1, with TRBD1 matching over 9 bases. Germline CDR1 LGHNA, CDR2 YNFKEQ. The CDR3 is 15 residues long. V lost 1 base and J lost 2; bases outside the gene matches: 2. CDR3 sequence (DNA): TGTGCCAGCAGCCAAGGGACAGGGGTAAACACTGAAGCTTTCTTT. Its translation: CASSQGTGVNTEAFF.

The J gene is TRBJ1-3, the V gene TRBV7-9; D not resolved. Trimming removed 1 base at V and 0 bases at J, with 13 bases between. There are 17 residues in the CDR3. Germline CDR1 and CDR2: SEHNR and FQNEAQ (reference sequence). CDR3 in amino acids: CASSLGLARLSGNTIYF. The CDR3 region has the DNA TGTGCCAGCAGCTTAGGCTTAGCGCGGCTCTCTGGAAACACCATATATTTT.

The chain uses TRBV6-5 and TRBJ1-1; D perhaps matches TRBD1 (6 bases). CDR1 is MNHEY, CDR2 SVGAGI, per germline. This CDR3 has 14 amino acids. Trimming cost V 7 bases and J 0 bases, with 12 bases left between them. The CDR3 region is CASIQGFMNTEAFF. The CDR3 bases are TGTGCCAGCATACAGGGTTTCATGAACACTGAAGCTTTCTTT.

This CDR3 reads CASSFARGNTEAFF. The CDR3 DNA sequence: TGTGCCAGCAGTTTCGCTCGGGGGAACACTGAAGCTTTCTTT. J is TRBJ1-1 and V is TRBV28; D ambiguous. Germline CDR1 and CDR2: MDHEN and SYDVKM. The CDR3 has 14 amino acids. V gave up 3 bases and J gave up 1 base, with 9 bases separating them.

The gene calls are TRBV14 and TRBJ2-5, with 9 bases lining up with TRBD1. V lost 4 bases and J lost 5; bases outside the gene matches: 14. The CDR3 totals 17 residues. Germline V gene data show CDR1 as SGHDN and CDR2 as FVKESK. The CDR3, as DNA: TGTGCCAGCAGCCCGCTCTACGGGACAGGGTCGGGGGAGACCCAGTACTTC. Its protein is CASSPLYGTGSGETQYF.

V usage is TRBV12-5 and J usage is TRBJ2-6; D perhaps matches TRBD1 (6 bases). V was shortened by 5 bases and J by 0 bases, with 11 bases between the two germline ends. The CDR3 consists of 16 residues. The V gene's germline CDR1 is LGHNT and CDR2 FRNRAP. CDR3 sequence (DNA): TGTGCTAGTGGTGCCGGACAGTTCTCTGGGGCCAACGTCCTGACTTTC. It translates to CASGAGQFSGANVLTF.

This rearrangement joins TRBV2 to TRBJ1-2; TRBD1 agrees at 9 bases. Germline-derived CDR1 and CDR2 are SNHLY and FYNNEI. The ends lost 3 bases at V and 5 bases at J; junction bases unmatched: 13. The CDR3 consists of 17 residues. The CDR3 loop reads CASSERFMGQGKYGYTF. CDR3 sequence (DNA): TGTGCCAGCAGTGAGAGGTTTATGGGACAGGGAAAATATGGCTACACCTTC.

This rearrangement joins TRBV7-2 to TRBJ2-1; 12 bases are a match to TRBD1. The CDR3 consists of 19 residues. J gave up 0 bases and V 4 bases, and 10 bases lay outside the gene matches. Looked up from germline, CDR1 is SGHTA and CDR2 is FQGNSA. CDR3 region: CASSSTGTGGLSSYNEQFF. The CDR3 bases are TGTGCCAGCAGCTCCACCGGGACAGGGGGCCTGAGCTCCTACAATGAGCAGTTCTTC. Filled out from reference TRBV7-2 and TRBJ2-1, the complete variable domain reads GAGVSQSPSNKVTEKGKDVELRCDPISGHTALYWYRQSLGQGLEFLIYFQGNSAPDKSGLPSDRFSAERTGGSVSTLTIQRTQQEDSAVYLCASSSTGTGGLSSYNEQFFGPGTRLTVL.

With respect to this clone: Additional DNA sequences in this sample encode the identical CDR3. The chain links TRBV12-3 or TRBV12-4 to TRBJ2-1; no definite D call. The CDR3 length is 11 residues. Trimming shortened V by 5 bases and J by 5 bases, and 4 bases separated the two germline ends. CDR3 in DNA: TGTGCCAGCAGTCCCGACAATGAGCAGTTCTTC. Residues: CASSPDNEQFF.

The V gene is TRBV5-8, the J gene TRBJ1-1; 7 bases align to TRBD1. CDR3 length: 14 amino acids. The germline V gene has CDR1 SGHTS and CDR2 YDEGEE. The J segment lost 1 base and the V segment lost 0 bases, leaving 0 bases of the junction unmatched. For the CDR3, the DNA is TGTGCCAGCAGCTTGGACAGGGGGAACACTGAAGCTTTCTTT. It translates to CASSLDRGNTEAFF.

This clone was observed once. The chain employs TRBV2 and TRBJ1-2, with 8 bases that match TRBD1. J gave up 4 bases and V 2 bases, and 3 bases lay outside the gene matches. Germline CDR1 and CDR2: SNHLY and FYNNEI. The CDR3 loop spans 14 amino acids. DNA for the CDR3: TGTGCCAGCAGTGAAACAGGGGGAGGCTATGGCTACACCTTC. Translation: CASSETGGGYGYTF.

This rearrangement joins TRBV9 to TRBJ2-1; perhaps TRBD1 as D (7 bases). This CDR3 has 14 residues. Germline CDR1 reads SGDLS; CDR2 reads YYNGEE. Trimming stripped 4 bases from V and 7 bases from J, with 15 bases between. CDR3 sequence reads: CASSPETGRNEQFF. DNA of the CDR3: TGTGCCAGCAGCCCTGAGACAGGGAGGAATGAGCAGTTCTTC.

The chain carries TRBV25-1 and TRBJ2-3; D not certain. Between the trimmed V and J ends, which lost 2 bases and 3 bases, there was a span of 6 bases. The CDR3 sequence is 13 residues long. Germline-derived CDR1 and CDR2 are MGHDK and SYGVNS. The DNA of the CDR3 is TGTGCCAGCAGTGAAGGAGTAACAGATACGCAGTATTTT. It codes for CASSEGVTDTQYF.

This chain connects TRBV24-1 to TRBJ2-7; TRBD2 might be the D (6 bases). The CDR3 runs 13 residues. V lost 5 bases and J lost 3, with 10 bases in between. From germline, CDR1 is KGHDR and CDR2 SFDVKD. The CDR3 spells CATSGGDFYEQYF. Here the CDR3 DNA reads TGTGCCACCAGTGGGGGGGACTTCTACGAGCAGTACTTC.

The CDR3 here is CAWSVTGTGYGTDTQYF. In DNA, the CDR3 is TGTGCCTGGAGTGTCACCGGGACAGGCTATGGCACAGATACGCAGTATTTT. V is TRBV30 and J is TRBJ2-3; 8 bases are shared with TRBD1. Looked up from germline, CDR1 is GTSNPN and CDR2 is SVGIG (reference sequence). CDR3 length: 17 residues. The V segment lost 0 bases and the J segment 1 base; nucleotides outside the gene matches: 9.

The chain carries TRBV9 and TRBJ2-1; TRBD2 might be the D (6 bases). Germline CDR1 and CDR2: SGDLS and YYNGEE. The CDR3 has 15 amino acids. V gave up 0 bases and J gave up 4 bases, with 11 bases separating them. Here the CDR3 reads CASSVGTRGYNEQFF. The CDR3, as DNA: TGTGCCAGCAGCGTAGGAACCCGGGGGTACAATGAGCAGTTCTTC.

The chain links TRBV12-3 or TRBV12-4 to TRBJ2-7, with D perhaps matching TRBD1 (6 bases). V lost 6 bases, J lost 4 bases, and 13 bases lay in between. This CDR3 is 13 amino acids long. The CDR3 loop reads CASSPTGWYEQYF. DNA of the CDR3: TGTGCCAGCAGCCCTACAGGGTGGTACGAGCAGTACTTC.

The chain recombines TRBV27 with TRBJ2-5; 7 nucleotides agree with TRBD1. Germline V gene sequence: CDR1 MNHEY, CDR2 SMNVEV (reference sequence). The CDR3 runs to 11 residues. The V segment lost 6 bases and the J segment 5 bases; nucleotides outside the gene matches: 0. In nucleotides, the CDR3 is TGTGCCAGCAGCAGGGGGGAGACCCAGTACTTC. This codes for CASSRGETQYF.

The CDR3 coding sequence is TGCGCCAGCAGCTCAACCTCCCGGGAGCGTAATGAAAAACTGTTTTTT. This gives the protein CASSSTSRERNEKLFF. This chain links TRBV5-1 with TRBJ1-4; no reliable D call. The ends were cut back, 3 bases at V and 4 bases at J, with 16 bases in the middle. Germline CDR1 SGHRS, CDR2 YFSETQ. The CDR3 consists of 16 residues.

V usage is TRBV28 and J usage is TRBJ1-2, with a tentative D call TRBD1 (6 bases). The V end lost 11 bases, the J end lost 7 bases, and 14 bases lay between the germline ends. The CDR3 runs 11 residues. Germline V gene data show CDR1 as MDHEN and CDR2 as SYDVKM. The chain's CDR3 is CAYTGSGGYTF. CDR3 in DNA: TGTGCCTATACAGGGTCGGGTGGCTACACCTTC.

This clone was observed a single time. The CDR3 DNA follows: TGTGCCAGCAGTTTAGGGCAGGGGGCATCACCCCTCCACTTT. Its protein is CASSLGQGASPLHF. The rearrangement links TRBV28 to TRBJ1-6, with 8 bases matching TRBD1. The germline gives CDR1 MDHEN, CDR2 SYDVKM. This CDR3 contains 14 residues. The trim removed 2 bases at V and 10 bases at J, leaving 4 bases unmatched.

This clone appeared a single time. The chain employs TRBV5-1 and TRBJ2-1; 12 positions agree with TRBD2. The CDR3 runs 15 residues. V lost 5 bases and J lost 2; bases outside the gene matches: 2. Germline V CDR1 and CDR2: SGHRS, YFSETQ. This CDR3 reads CASRSSGGAYNEQFF. The DNA for the CDR3 is TGCGCCAGCAGGTCTAGCGGGGGGGCCTACAATGAGCAGTTCTTC.

This rearrangement joins TRBV21-1 to TRBJ1-1; the table's TRBD1 call for D was not verified on the DNA. TRBV21-1 is a pseudogene locus. This CDR3 has 14 residues. The CDR3 nucleotides read TGTGCCAGCAGCCTCGACGGACAAGACACTGAAGCTTTCTTT. Its translation: CASSLDGQDTEAFF.

The V gene is TRBV5-1, the J gene TRBJ2-3; no firm D call. Germline CDR1 and CDR2: SGHRS and YFSETQ. The germline V and J ends were trimmed by 1 base and 6 bases, with 15 bases remaining between them. The CDR3 covers 15 residues. The CDR3 sequence is CASSLLRFETDTQYF. The CDR3 DNA follows: TGCGCCAGCAGCTTGCTGCGGTTCGAAACTGATACGCAGTATTTT.

The gene calls are TRBV3-1 (or the pseudogene TRBV3-2) and TRBJ1-1, with D hard to call. Germline V lookup: CDR1 LGHDT, CDR2 YNNKEL (reference sequence). This CDR3 has 12 residues. The V gene lost 10 bases and the J gene lost 0 bases, with 9 bases spanning the gap. The CDR3 DNA is TGTGCCACCACAGATATGAACACTGAAGCTTTCTTT. This encodes CATTDMNTEAFF.